A single T cell receptor beta chain is shown here with its context. The CDR3 spans 17 residues. The V end lost 0 bases, the J end lost 2 bases, and 14 bases lay between the germline ends. CDR1 is MGHDK, CDR2 SYGVNS, per germline. The sample is drawn from a study of control samples from healthy donors and cancer patients. Profiling relied on immunoSEQ multiplex PCR, and the TCRdb table lists in-frame clones only, not all of them. The repertoire consists of some 130,000 clones, with 80% to 95% occurring once and the leading ten covering almost 2.5%. The sequencing sample was made of blood. The TCR comes from a man between 18 and 35 years old in good health. The V and J genes are TRBV25-1 and TRBJ2-1; D ambiguous. In DNA form, the CDR3 reads TGTGCCAGCAGTGAATACGGAGCCTCTAGTGCCTACAATGAGCAGTTCTTC. It yields the protein CASSEYGASSAYNEQFF.